The sequence of this T cell receptor beta chain was determined in a study of spatial heterogeneity in lung cancer. Notes on the study in general: Tumoral mutation counts were tracked by counts of expanded intratumoral alpha and beta TCRs.

Time point defined: sample taken at primary tumor resection. Unsorted whole RNA from tumor, nontumor lung or frozen PBMC underwent sequencing. From the 5' RACE reads, TCRdb called clonotypes with MiXCR, one entry per CDR3 protein. The repertoire includes approximately 17,000 distinct CDR3 sequences, 7.5% of them detected once, and approximately 25% sits in the top ten. CDR1 is MNHEY, CDR2 SMNVEV, per germline (reference sequence). This CDR3 is built from 14 residues. V lost 7 bases and J 0 bases, leaving 13 bases between the germline ends. A note on this clonotype: The antigen remains undetermined.

This receptor was obtained from a male donor with early-stage non-small cell lung cancer. The rearrangement joins TRBV27 to TRBJ2-7; either TRBD1 or TRBD2 may fit D (5 bases each). Sequencing was performed on lung tumor tissue, taken at surgery. The CDR3 spells CASTRDGYSYEQYF. CDR3 DNA sequence: TGTGCCAGCACCCGGGACGGCTACTCCTACGAGCAGTACTTC.